The source of this TCR beta chain is a study of radiation and T cells in renal cell carcinoma. Whole-study results and caveats: No pretreatment tumor biopsies were available for baseline clonotypes. From baseline, blood top tumor clonotypes peaked at 2 weeks post-radiation.

Germline lookup yields CDR1 SGDLS and CDR2 YYNGEE. V lost 7 bases and J lost 5, with 13 bases in between. The CDR3 has 12 residues. Time point described: blood 4 weeks post-SBRT, at nephrectomy. Treatment of the sample: 15 Gy SBRT to primary tumor, nephrectomy 4 weeks later. Nephrectomy followed 15 Gy stereotactic body radiation by 4 weeks. Blood was sampled at baseline, 2 weeks and 4 weeks after SBRT. Sequencing used immunoSEQ multiplex PCR; TCRdb keeps in-frame clones, though not all of them. The table lists 140,000 to 150,000 clones, around 88% of them singletons. With regard to this clone: Its matching antigen is unknown.

The sequence came from a woman aged 50 to 60 with renal cell carcinoma. The genes are TRBV9 and TRBJ2-7; either TRBD1 or TRBD2 may fit D (5 bases each). The specimen comprised blood, sampled from a patient whose treatment included radiotherapy and nephrectomy. CDR3 in amino acids: CASAPGTHEQYF. In nucleotides, the CDR3 is TGTGCCAGCGCCCCTGGGACCCACGAGCAGTACTTC.